The source of this TCR beta chain is a study of blood T cells in healthy people across ages. Study findings and constraints: Changes seen in expanded clonotypes were possibly confounded by donor CMV status left unknown. Per million T cells, TCR beta diversity dropped roughly linearly as age increased.

Donors were systemically healthy Caucasian individuals from Russia aged 6 to 90 years. At least 6 million PBMCs were isolated per sample. On this clonotype itself: Its antigen remains unidentified.

Through a sample-barcoded 5' primer and a J-beta primer mix, a second PCR was run for about 6 to 11 cycles. Each CDR3 protein gets one entry after TCRdb re-called the 5' RACE reads with MiXCR. The profile covers fewer than 2,000,000 distinct CDR3 sequences, with roughly 32% appearing a single time and approximately 10% taken by the ten largest. Trimming left V 7 bases short and J 2 bases short, with 16 bases between. CDR1 is SQVTM and CDR2 is ANQGSEA in the germline V gene. The CDR3 contains 14 residues. Sequencing used blood. The source is a woman in her 30s in good health. This chain connects TRBV29-1 to TRBJ2-3; weak D call: TRBD2 (6 bases). The CDR3 sequence: CSAWEAANTDTQYF. For the CDR3, the DNA is TGCAGCGCGTGGGAGGCAGCCAACACAGATACGCAGTATTTT.